Sequencing of this T cell receptor (beta chain) was carried out in a study of cutaneous CD30+ T cell lymphoproliferative disorder and hepatitis E (dated by TCRdb to 2016 to 2019). Comment on this clone: Its antigen is not yet known. Nothing much larger sits one base from this clone, and base qualities are not available.

Receptors were amplified or captured by the immunoSEQ multiplex PCR assay. In TCRdb, the immuneACCESS table is reduced to in-frame sequences with V and J assigned. These tables do not hold every clone; where another copy was compared, an unresolved V gene accounts for under half, and the others remain unexplained. The sample table holds around 7,000 clones, of which less than 80% were seen once. The ten biggest clones cover approximately 1.2% of the sample. Ends trimmed: V by 4 bases, J by 3 bases; bases unmatched to a gene: 10. Via the germline V gene, CDR1 is LGHNA and CDR2 YSLEER. Including cysteine and phenylalanine, the CDR3 has 18 amino acids. The sequence is cut down to CDR3 DNA, 54 bases in frame from base 1.

This receptor chain uses TRBV4-3 and TRBJ2-2; 11 bases in the middle match TRBD2. The sequencing sample was made of blood. The receptor was isolated from a human donor with a cutaneous T cell lymphoproliferative disorder associated with hepatitis E virus. The nucleotides are TGCGCCAGCAGCCCTTATGCCGGGACTAGCGGATACACCGGGGAGCTGTTTTTT. Its protein is CASSPYAGTSGYTGELFF.